This T cell receptor (beta chain) comes out of a study of HIV-infected patients and healthy controls. The table lists this clonotype with a few counts. cDNA was made from about 480 ng RNA using alpha and beta constant primers. Each of the alpha and beta chains got its own library through chain-specific third strand synthesis with indices. One entry per CDR3 protein, called by TCRdb with MiXCR from the 5' RACE reads. The sample contains some 14,000 distinct CDR3 sequences, 12% of which appear only once. Germline CDR1 reads SNHLY; CDR2 reads FYNNEI. Trimming at V came to 3 bases and at J to 9 bases, leaving 2 bases not matched to a gene. The CDR3 consists of 12 residues. Follow-up blood was drawn about 14 weeks, roughly three months, after antiretroviral therapy began. No cell fractionation was done, so the repertoire covers all unsorted peripheral blood T cells.

Sequencing used blood, obtained during antiretroviral therapy. The chain joins TRBV2 to TRBJ1-5; 7 bases line up with TRBD1. The receptor was derived from an adult with HIV infection. The donor label of this sample is uncertain. CDR3 DNA sequence: TGTGCCAGCAGTGATACAGGGGTGCCCCAGCATTTT. This sequence encodes CASSDTGVPQHF.